The TCR beta chain described here comes from a study of shared clonotypes between healthy human individuals. Points on this clone: The antigen is not known.

The study, taken as a whole, reports: The sampled material consisted only of blood, and tissue repertoires are likely to differ. A generally larger estimated richness was seen in naive subsets than in memory subsets.

Data came from immunoSEQ multiplex PCR; TCRdb stores just in-frame clones and leaves some out. Of roughly 300,000 clones listed, 73% are singletons. The receptor's source is a man in his thirties or forties in good health. Sequences were obtained from memory CD4+ T cells sorted from blood. Subset indicated: CD45RA-negative fraction.

As DNA, the CDR3 is TGCGCCAGCAGCTGGGACGGGAACACCGGGGAGCTGTTTTTT. Its protein is CASSWDGNTGELFF. V and J are TRBV5-1 and TRBJ2-2; either TRBD1 or TRBD2 may supply D (5 bases each). The CDR3 is 14 amino acids. Germline V CDR1 and CDR2: SGHRS, YFSETQ. Trimming left V 3 bases short and J 1 base short, with 7 bases between.